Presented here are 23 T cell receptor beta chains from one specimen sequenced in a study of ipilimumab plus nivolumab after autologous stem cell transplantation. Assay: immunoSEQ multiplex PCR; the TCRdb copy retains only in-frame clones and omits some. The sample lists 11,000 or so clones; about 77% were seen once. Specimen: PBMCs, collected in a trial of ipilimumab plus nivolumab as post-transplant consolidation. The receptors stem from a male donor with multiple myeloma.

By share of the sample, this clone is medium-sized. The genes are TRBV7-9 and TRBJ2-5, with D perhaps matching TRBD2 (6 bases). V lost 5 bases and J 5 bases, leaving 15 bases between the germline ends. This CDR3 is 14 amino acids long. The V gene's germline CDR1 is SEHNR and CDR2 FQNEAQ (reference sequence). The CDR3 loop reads CASSRVAAGETQYF. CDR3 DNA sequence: TGTGCCAGCAGCCGAGTGGCGGCGGGGGAGACCCAGTACTTC.

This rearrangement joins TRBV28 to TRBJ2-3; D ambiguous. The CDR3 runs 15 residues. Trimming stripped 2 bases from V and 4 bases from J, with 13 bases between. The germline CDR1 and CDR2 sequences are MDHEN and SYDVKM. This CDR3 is CASSLKQGIADTQYF. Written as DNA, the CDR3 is TGTGCCAGCAGTTTAAAGCAAGGGATCGCAGATACGCAGTATTTT.

The CDR3 DNA follows: TGTGCCAGCTCACCACCGATGGTAACGAACACTGAAGCTTTCTTT. This translates into CASSPPMVTNTEAFF. The chain couples TRBV18 to TRBJ1-1; D gene ambiguous. V was pared by 0 bases and J by 1 base, with 9 bases between. The CDR3 runs to 15 residues. Germline V gene lookup returns CDR1 KGHSH and CDR2 LQKENI.

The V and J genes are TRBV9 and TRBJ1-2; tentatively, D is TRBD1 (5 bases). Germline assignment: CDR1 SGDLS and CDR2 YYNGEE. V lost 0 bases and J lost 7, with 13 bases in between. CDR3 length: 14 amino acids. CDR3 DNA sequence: TGTGCCAGCAGCGTAGTAGTGGGGCAGGGTGGCTACACCTTC. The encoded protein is CASSVVVGQGGYTF.

The CDR3 DNA sequence: TGCGCCAGCAGCCAGGGAGATAGCAATCAGCCCCAGCATTTT. Amino acids: CASSQGDSNQPQHF. The V and J genes are TRBV5-1 and TRBJ1-5; D is perhaps TRBD1 (5 bases). Trimming removed 4 bases from V and 0 bases from J, with 8 bases in between. The CDR3 totals 14 residues. Germline V lookup: CDR1 SGHRS, CDR2 YFSETQ. Filled out from reference TRBV5-1 and TRBJ1-5, the complete variable domain reads KAGVTQTPRYLIKTRGQQVTLSCSPISGHRSVSWYQQTPGQGLQFLFEYFSETQRNKGNFPGRFSGRQFSNSRSEMNVSTLELGDSALYLCASSQGDSNQPQHFGDGTRLSIL.

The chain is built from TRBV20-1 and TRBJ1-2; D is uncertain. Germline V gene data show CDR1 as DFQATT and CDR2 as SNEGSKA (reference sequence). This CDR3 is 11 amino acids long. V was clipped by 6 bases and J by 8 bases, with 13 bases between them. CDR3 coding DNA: TGCAGTGCGTCGGTACGGACGGGCTACACCTTC. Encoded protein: CSASVRTGYTF.

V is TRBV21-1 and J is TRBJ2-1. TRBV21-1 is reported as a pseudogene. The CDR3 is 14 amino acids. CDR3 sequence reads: CASSKAQRTHEQFF. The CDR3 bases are TGTGCCAGCAGCAAAGCACAGAGGACCCATGAGCAGTTCTTC.

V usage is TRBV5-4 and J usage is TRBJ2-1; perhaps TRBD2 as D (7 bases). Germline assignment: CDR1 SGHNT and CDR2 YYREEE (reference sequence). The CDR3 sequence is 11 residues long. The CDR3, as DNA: TGTGCTTTTAGAGGGGGGACTATGCAGTTCTTC. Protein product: CAFRGGTMQFF. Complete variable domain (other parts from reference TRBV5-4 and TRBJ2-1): ETGVTQSPTHLIKTRGQQVTLRCSSQSGHNTVSWYQQALGQGPQFIFQYYREEENGRGNFPPRFSGLQFPNYSSELNVNALELDDSALYLCAFRGGTMQFFGPGTRLTVL.

The CDR3 loop is CAWKGQGARGYTF. For the CDR3, the DNA is TGTGCCTGGAAGGGACAGGGGGCGCGAGGCTACACCTTC. V is TRBV30 and J is TRBJ1-2; 12 nucleotides match TRBD1. V was clipped by 4 bases and J by 8 bases; unmatched bases: 5. CDR3 length equals 13 residues. Germline CDR1 is GTSNPN and CDR2 is SVGIG (reference sequence).

The CDR3 region is CASSVRSSLITGELFF. In DNA form, the CDR3 reads TGTGCCAGCAGCGTAAGGAGTAGTCTTATAACCGGGGAGCTGTTTTTT. This chain connects TRBV9 to TRBJ2-2; D unclear. V dropped 1 base and J dropped 5 bases, with 15 bases sitting between them. Germline lookup yields CDR1 SGDLS and CDR2 YYNGEE. This CDR3 has 16 amino acids.

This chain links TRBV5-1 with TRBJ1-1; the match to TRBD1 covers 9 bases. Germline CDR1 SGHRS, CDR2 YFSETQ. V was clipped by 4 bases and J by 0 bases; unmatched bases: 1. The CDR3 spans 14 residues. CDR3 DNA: TGCGCCAGCAGCGGGGACAGGGTGAACACTGAAGCTTTCTTT. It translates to CASSGDRVNTEAFF.

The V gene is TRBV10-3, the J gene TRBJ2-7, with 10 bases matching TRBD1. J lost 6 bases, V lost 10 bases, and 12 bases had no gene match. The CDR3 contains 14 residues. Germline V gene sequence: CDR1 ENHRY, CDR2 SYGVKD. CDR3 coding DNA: TGTGCCACGCAGTCCCGGGACAGGGGAATCGAGCAGTACTTC. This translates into CATQSRDRGIEQYF.

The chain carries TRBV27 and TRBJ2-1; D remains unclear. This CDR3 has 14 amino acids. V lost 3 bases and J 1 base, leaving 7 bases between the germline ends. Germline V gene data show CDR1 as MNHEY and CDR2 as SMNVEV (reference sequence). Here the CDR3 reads CASSFGRSYNEQFF. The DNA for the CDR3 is TGTGCCAGCAGTTTTGGACGGTCCTACAATGAGCAGTTCTTC.

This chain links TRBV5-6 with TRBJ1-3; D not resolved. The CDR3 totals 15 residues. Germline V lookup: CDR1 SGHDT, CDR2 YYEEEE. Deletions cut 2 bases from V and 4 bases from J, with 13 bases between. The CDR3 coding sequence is TGTGCCAGCAGCTTAAATCCAGTCGAAGGAAACACCATATATTTT. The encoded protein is CASSLNPVEGNTIYF.

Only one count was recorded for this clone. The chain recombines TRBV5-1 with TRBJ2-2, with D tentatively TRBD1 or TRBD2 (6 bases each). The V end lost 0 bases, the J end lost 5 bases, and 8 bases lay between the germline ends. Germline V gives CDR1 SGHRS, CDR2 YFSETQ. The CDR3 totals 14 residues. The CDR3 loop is CASSLAGATGELFF. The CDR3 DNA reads TGCGCCAGCAGCTTGGCGGGGGCAACCGGGGAGCTGTTTTTT.

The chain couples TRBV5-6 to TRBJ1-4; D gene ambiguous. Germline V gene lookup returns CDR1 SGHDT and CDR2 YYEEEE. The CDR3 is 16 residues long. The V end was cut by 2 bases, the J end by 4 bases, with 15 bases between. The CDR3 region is CASSFKPGGRNEKLFF. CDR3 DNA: TGTGCCAGCAGCTTTAAGCCCGGAGGGCGTAATGAAAAACTGTTTTTT.

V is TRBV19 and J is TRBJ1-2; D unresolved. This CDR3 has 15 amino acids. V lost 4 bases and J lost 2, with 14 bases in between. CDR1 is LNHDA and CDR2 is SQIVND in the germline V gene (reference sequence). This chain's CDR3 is CASSKTPGGNYGYTF. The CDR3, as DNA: TGTGCCAGTAGTAAAACGCCCGGCGGGAACTATGGCTACACCTTC.

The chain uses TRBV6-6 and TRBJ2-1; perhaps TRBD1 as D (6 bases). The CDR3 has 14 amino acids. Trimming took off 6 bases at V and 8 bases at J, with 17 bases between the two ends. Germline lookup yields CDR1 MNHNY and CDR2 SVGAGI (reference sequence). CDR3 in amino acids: CASRGRGLIDEQFF. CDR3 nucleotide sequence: TGTGCCAGCAGGGGAAGGGGGTTGATCGATGAGCAGTTCTTC.

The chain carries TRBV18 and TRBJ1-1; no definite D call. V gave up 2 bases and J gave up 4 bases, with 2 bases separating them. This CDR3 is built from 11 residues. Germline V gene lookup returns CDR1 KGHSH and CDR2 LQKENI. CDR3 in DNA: TGTGCCAGCTCACCAGCCACTGAAGCTTTCTTT. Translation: CASSPATEAFF.

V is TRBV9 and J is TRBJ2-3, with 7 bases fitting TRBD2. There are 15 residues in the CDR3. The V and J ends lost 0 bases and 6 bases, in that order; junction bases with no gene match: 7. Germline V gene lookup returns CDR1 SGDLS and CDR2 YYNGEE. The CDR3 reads CASSVGRRRGDTQYF. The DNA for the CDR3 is TGTGCCAGCAGCGTAGGGCGGCGGCGGGGGGATACGCAGTATTTT.

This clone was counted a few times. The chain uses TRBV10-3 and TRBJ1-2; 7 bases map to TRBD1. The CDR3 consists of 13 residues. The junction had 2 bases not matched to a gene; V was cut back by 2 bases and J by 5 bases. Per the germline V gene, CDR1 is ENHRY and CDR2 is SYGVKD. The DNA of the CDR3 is TGTGCCATCAGTGAGGGACAGGTGTATGGCTACACCTTC. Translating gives CAISEGQVYGYTF.

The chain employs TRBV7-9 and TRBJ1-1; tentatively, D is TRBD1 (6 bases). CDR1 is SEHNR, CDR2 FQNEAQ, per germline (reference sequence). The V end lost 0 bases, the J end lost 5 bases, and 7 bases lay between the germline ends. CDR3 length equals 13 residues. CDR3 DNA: TGTGCCAGCAGCTTAGCTCAGGGGACTGAAGCTTTCTTT. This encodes CASSLAQGTEAFF. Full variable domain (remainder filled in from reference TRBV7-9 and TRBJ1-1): DTGVSQNPRHKITKRGQNVTFRCDPISEHNRLYWYRQTLGQGPEFLTYFQNEAQLEKSRLLSDRFSAERPKGSFSTLEIQRTEQGDSAMYLCASSLAQGTEAFFGQGTRLTVV.

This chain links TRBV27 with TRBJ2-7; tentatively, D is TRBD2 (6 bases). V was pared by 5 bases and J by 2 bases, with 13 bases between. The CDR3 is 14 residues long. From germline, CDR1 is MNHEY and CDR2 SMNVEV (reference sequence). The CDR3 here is CASSPTGVPYEQYF. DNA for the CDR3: TGTGCCAGCAGTCCAACGGGGGTCCCCTACGAGCAGTACTTC.